This T cell receptor beta chain was recorded in a study of vaccination and CD4 T cells after COVID-19. Whole-study context: There were two doses of either BNT162b2 or mRNA-1273 vaccine given to participants. Median draw time for post-COVID samples was 90 to 130 days post-diagnosis (range 35 to 161). Control cultures received a CEFX pool, an HIV-1 Nef pool, or no peptide.

Details on this clonotype: Antigen: not known.

V shed 6 bases and J 1 base; nucleotides not matched to a gene: 20. Germline V gene data show CDR1 as ENHRY and CDR2 as SYGVKD. CDR3 length: 20 amino acids. Noted treatment: approximately 9-day PBMC culture with coronavirus spike peptide pools or control peptides (ViraFEST assay). The Oncomine TCR Beta short-read assay was applied to DNA of cultured CD4+ T cells. Investigators isolated genomic DNA from cultured CD4+ T cells. TCRdb passed the PCR reads through MiXCR, listing each CDR3 protein once. The sample carries approximately 20,000 distinct CDR3 sequences, around half recorded once. This chain links TRBV10-3 with TRBJ2-3, with 9 positions matching TRBD2. This receptor was identified in a human donor who had recovered from COVID-19. The sequenced sample was CD4+ T cells from blood, cultured in vitro, obtained after SARS-CoV-2 vaccination. As DNA, the CDR3 is TGTGCCATCAGGGCGGACGGAACCTCCAGGGGCGGGGGGGGCACAGATACGCAGTATTTT. Amino acid sequence: CAIRADGTSRGGGGTDTQYF.